This T cell receptor (beta chain) was sequenced in a study of Graves' ophthalmopathy and Graves' hyperthyroidism. Points from the study as a whole: Most expanded clonotypes from thyroid (those above 0.001 frequency) were also found in blood.

Hyperthyroidism patients had new diagnoses, durations under 2 months, and ages of 18 to 65. None of the included patients had other autoimmune diseases, uncontrolled infections, pregnancy or lactation, as these led to exclusion. RNA transcripts served as template for amplifying TCR beta CDR3 sequences. First-round RT-PCR used HTBI primers; second-round multiplex PCR followed. MiXCR, run by TCRdb on the multiplex PCR reads, gives a single entry per CDR3 protein. The sample has about 1.1 million distinct CDR3 sequences; 35% to 45% are singletons. This clonotype was counted at least ten times. Its antigen remains unknown. Source material: peripheral blood or thyroid tissue (not recorded which). The clonotype was recovered from an adult man with Graves' hyperthyroidism.

CDR3: CASSIGRNQPQHF. The CDR3 coding sequence is TGTGCCAGTAGTATCGGCCGAAATCAGCCCCAGCATTTT. The V call is TRBV19, the J call TRBJ1-5; D is ambiguous. The CDR3 totals 13 residues. Between the trimmed V and J ends, which lost 3 bases and 4 bases, there was a span of 7 bases. Looked up from germline, CDR1 is LNHDA and CDR2 is SQIVND (reference sequence).